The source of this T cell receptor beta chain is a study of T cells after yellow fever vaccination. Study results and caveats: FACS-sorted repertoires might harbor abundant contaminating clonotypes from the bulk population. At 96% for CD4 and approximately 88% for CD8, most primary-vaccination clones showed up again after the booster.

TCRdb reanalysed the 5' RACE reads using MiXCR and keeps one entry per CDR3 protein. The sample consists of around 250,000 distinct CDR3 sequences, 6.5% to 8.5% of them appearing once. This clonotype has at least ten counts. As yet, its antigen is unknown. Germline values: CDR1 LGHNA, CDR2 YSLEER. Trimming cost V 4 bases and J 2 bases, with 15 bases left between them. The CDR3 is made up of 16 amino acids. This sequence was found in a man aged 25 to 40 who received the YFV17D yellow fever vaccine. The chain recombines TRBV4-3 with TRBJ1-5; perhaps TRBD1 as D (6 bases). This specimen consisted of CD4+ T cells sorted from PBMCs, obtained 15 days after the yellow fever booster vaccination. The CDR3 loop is CASSPYHRVGNQPQHF. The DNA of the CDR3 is TGCGCCAGCAGCCCATATCACAGGGTAGGCAATCAGCCCCAGCATTTT.